A single sample is the source of the 5 T cell receptor beta chains below, sequenced in a study of T cell clonotyping in hematopoietic cell transplantation. Clones were sequenced by immunoSEQ multiplex PCR, and TCRdb holds only the in-frame ones, with some missing. The table shows tens of thousands of clones, with 85% to 95% occurring only once. Sequencing input: peripheral blood mononuclear cells. The receptors come from a woman aged 45-59 years in good health. Some clones in this sample may be carry-over from other donors' samples.

This sequence joins TRBV7-2 and TRBJ1-2; D might be TRBD1 (5 bases). The length of the CDR3 is 13 residues. From germline, CDR1 is SGHTA and CDR2 FQGNSA. Trimming removed 4 bases from V and 8 bases from J, with 14 bases in between. The CDR3 DNA reads TGTGCCAGCAGCTCCCCCGGGACCCCGGGCTACACCTTC. Translation: CASSSPGTPGYTF.

V usage is TRBV5-4 and J usage is TRBJ2-5; D is undetermined. The CDR3 spans 15 residues. V gave up 0 bases and J gave up 5 bases, with 14 bases separating them. CDR1 and CDR2 from the germline V gene are SGHNT and YYREEE (reference sequence). The CDR3: CASSLGLRREETQYF. The CDR3 bases are TGTGCCAGCAGCTTGGGCCTTAGAAGAGAGGAGACCCAGTACTTC.

The chain recombines TRBV4-1 with TRBJ2-3, with unresolved D. Germline lookup yields CDR1 MGHRA and CDR2 YSYEKL. This CDR3 has 12 amino acids. The V end was cut by 0 bases, the J end by 5 bases, with 3 bases between. The CDR3 sequence is CASSQEQDTQYF. The CDR3 DNA sequence: TGCGCCAGCAGCCAAGAACAAGATACGCAGTATTTT.

J is TRBJ1-4 and V is TRBV7-9; D is unresolved. The CDR3 is 15 amino acids. CDR1 is SEHNR and CDR2 is FQNEAQ in the germline V gene (reference sequence). V was cut by 1 base and J by 4 bases, with 10 bases left in between. This CDR3 reads CASSLEGKDNEKLFF. The DNA for the CDR3 is TGTGCCAGCAGCTTAGAAGGGAAGGATAATGAAAAACTGTTTTTT.

The V call is TRBV4-3, the J call TRBJ1-6; 7 nucleotides agree with TRBD1. The CDR3 runs 15 residues. With V trimmed by 0 bases and J by 9 bases, 5 bases remained unmatched. Germline CDR1 and CDR2: LGHNA and YSLEER. The CDR3 DNA reads as TGCGCCAGCAGCCAAGAGGCCAGGGGGATTTCACCCCTCCACTTT. It specifies CASSQEARGISPLHF.